The entry below gives a single T cell receptor (beta chain) sequence along with its context. The data derive from a study of T cell responses to AZD1222 COVID-19 vaccine. On the study more broadly: Pooling was applied to second doses at about 4 or about 12 weeks.

This CDR3 comprises 15 residues. Trimming cost V 6 bases and J 0 bases, with 14 bases left between them. Germline CDR1 and CDR2: MGHDK and SYGVNS. Assay: immunoSEQ multiplex PCR; the TCRdb copy retains only in-frame clones and omits some. The repertoire includes fewer than 150,000 clones, more than 75% of them detected once, and roughly 4.3% sits in the top ten. The material sequenced was peripheral blood, taken on day 0 of AZD1222 vaccination. The chain has TRBV25-1 and TRBJ1-1; D is possibly TRBD1 (5 bases). This sequence originates from an adult in good health. CDR3 amino acids: CASSWGEGLNTEAFF. As DNA, the CDR3 is TGTGCCAGCAGCTGGGGGGAGGGCCTGAACACTGAAGCTTTCTTT.